These 30 T cell receptor beta chains were sequenced from one sample in a study of shared clonotypes between healthy human individuals. TCRdb's table, derived via immunoSEQ multiplex PCR, lists solely in-frame clones and lacks some. The sample has over a million clones, 70% to 80% seen once; the top ten hold under 0.6%. The sample taken for sequencing was memory CD4+ T cells from PBMCs. The subset is: CD45RA-negative fraction. All receptors derive from a man aged 18 to 35 in good health. Some clones in this sample may be carry-over from other donors' samples.

The rearrangement joins TRBV29-1 to TRBJ1-1; D is ambiguous. Germline CDR1 SQVTM, CDR2 ANQGSEA. The CDR3 is made up of 10 amino acids. The V end was cut by 7 bases, the J end by 7 bases, with 10 bases between. The chain's CDR3 is CSATTGEAFF. The CDR3 nucleotides are TGCAGCGCCACAACGGGTGAAGCTTTCTTT.

In its sample, this clone was seen many times. At the DNA level, this CDR3 is encoded by other sequences in the same sample as well. This chain connects TRBV2 to TRBJ1-5, with TRBD1 as a possible D gene (5 bases). The germline V gene has CDR1 SNHLY and CDR2 FYNNEI. V was cut by 4 bases and J by 4 bases, with 5 bases left in between. The CDR3 runs 12 residues. The CDR3 nucleotides read TGTGCCAGCAGTGGGGGGAATCAGCCCCAGCATTTT. It encodes CASSGGNQPQHF.

V is TRBV7-2 and J is TRBJ1-2, with D perhaps TRBD1 (6 bases). V shed 5 bases and J shed 2 bases, with 18 bases lying between them. This CDR3 spans 16 amino acids. Germline V gene data show CDR1 as SGHTA and CDR2 as FQGNSA. CDR3 coding DNA: TGTGCCAGCAGCCTCAACCGTGGGACATCAAACTATGGCTACACCTTC. Protein product: CASSLNRGTSNYGYTF.

Only a few counts were recorded for this clone. V gene TRBV11-2 combines with J gene TRBJ1-1; the D gene is possibly TRBD1 (6 bases). Germline lookup yields CDR1 SGHAT and CDR2 FQNNGV. Trimming stripped 5 bases from V and 6 bases from J, with 13 bases between. The CDR3 runs to 13 residues. In DNA, the CDR3 is TGTGCCAGCAGCCTATCACAGGGCCCTGAAGCTTTCTTT. Translated: CASSLSQGPEAFF. The full variable domain, in which reference TRBV11-2 and TRBJ1-1 provide the parts outside the CDR3, is EAGVAQSPRYKIIEKRQSVAFWCNPISGHATLYWYQQILGQGPKLLIQFQNNGVVDDSQLPKDRFSAERLKGVDSTLKIQPAKLEDSAVYLCASSLSQGPEAFFGQGTRLTVV.

The rearrangement links TRBV19 to TRBJ2-1; perhaps TRBD1 as D (5 bases). The CDR3 is 15 amino acids. From germline, CDR1 is LNHDA and CDR2 SQIVND (reference sequence). V lost 3 bases and J 7 bases, leaving 16 bases between the germline ends. Written as DNA, the CDR3 is TGTGCCAGTAGTATGAGACAGACACCCGGGAATGAGCAGTTCTTC. Protein sequence: CASSMRQTPGNEQFF.

The chain combines TRBV5-1 with TRBJ1-1; weak D call: TRBD1 (5 bases). Looked up from germline, CDR1 is SGHRS and CDR2 is YFSETQ. V was cut by 4 bases and J by 4 bases, with 11 bases left in between. The CDR3 runs 13 residues. The CDR3: CASSPQGSTEAFF. CDR3 DNA sequence: TGCGCCAGCAGCCCCCAGGGTAGCACTGAAGCTTTCTTT. Using reference TRBV5-1 and TRBJ1-1 for the parts outside the CDR3, the full variable domain is KAGVTQTPRYLIKTRGQQVTLSCSPISGHRSVSWYQQTPGQGLQFLFEYFSETQRNKGNFPGRFSGRQFSNSRSEMNVSTLELGDSALYLCASSPQGSTEAFFGQGTRLTVV.

This chain connects TRBV5-1 to TRBJ1-1; D is unclear. CDR1 and CDR2 from the germline V gene are SGHRS and YFSETQ. V was shortened by 0 bases and J by 0 bases, with 15 bases between the two germline ends. The CDR3 is 17 amino acids. In nucleotides, the CDR3 is TGCGCCAGCAGCTTGGCCAAAGGGATGGCCCTGAACACTGAAGCTTTCTTT. This codes for CASSLAKGMALNTEAFF.

The chain is built from TRBV28 and TRBJ2-7; D uncertain. Germline CDR1 is MDHEN and CDR2 is SYDVKM. V dropped 7 bases and J dropped 5 bases, with 15 bases sitting between them. The CDR3 is 13 residues long. The CDR3 is CASTLGPLDEQYF. CDR3 nucleotide sequence: TGTGCCAGCACGCTAGGACCCCTGGACGAGCAGTACTTC. The full variable domain, in which reference TRBV28 and TRBJ2-7 provide the parts outside the CDR3, is DVKVTQSSRYLVKRTGEKVFLECVQDMDHENMFWYRQDPGLGLRLIYFSYDVKMKEKGDIPEGYSVSREKKERFSLILESASTNQTSMYLCASTLGPLDEQYFGPGTRLTVT.

Remarks on this clone: This sample includes further DNA sequences coding for the same CDR3. The rearrangement uses TRBV7-9 and TRBJ1-4, with no clear D. Per germline, CDR1 SEHNR and CDR2 FQNEAQ (reference sequence). The CDR3 extends over 14 amino acids. V lost 2 bases and J 8 bases, leaving 12 bases between the germline ends. The CDR3 loop reads CASSLLGVGEKLFF. CDR3 nucleotide sequence: TGTGCCAGCAGCTTATTGGGTGTGGGAGAAAAACTGTTTTTT.

Remarks on this clone: At the DNA level, this CDR3 is encoded by other sequences in the same sample as well. The chain uses TRBV7-3 and TRBJ2-1, with 7 positions matching TRBD2. CDR3 size: 16 residues. Losses at the gene ends were 1 base for V and 0 bases for J; bases not matched to a gene: 3. Germline-derived CDR1 and CDR2 are SGHTA and FQGTGA. The CDR3 is CASSLIGGSSYNEQFF. For the CDR3, the DNA is TGTGCCAGCAGCTTAATAGGCGGGAGCTCCTACAATGAGCAGTTCTTC.

V usage is TRBV29-1 and J usage is TRBJ2-5; 9 bases align to TRBD1. The CDR3 runs to 12 residues. V lost 7 bases and J lost 2; bases outside the gene matches: 2. Germline CDR1 and CDR2: SQVTM and ANQGSEA. The CDR3 sequence is CSADRGQETQYF. The CDR3, as DNA: TGCAGCGCAGACAGGGGGCAAGAGACCCAGTACTTC.

V usage is TRBV5-1 and J usage is TRBJ1-3; D unclear. Deletions cut 2 bases from V and 4 bases from J, with 16 bases between. The CDR3 runs to 16 residues. Germline V CDR1 and CDR2: SGHRS, YFSETQ. CDR3 region: CASSFDLAASGNTIYF. Written as DNA, the CDR3 is TGCGCCAGCAGCTTTGACCTTGCTGCGTCAGGAAACACCATATATTTT. The full variable domain, its missing parts supplied by reference TRBV5-1 and TRBJ1-3, is KAGVTQTPRYLIKTRGQQVTLSCSPISGHRSVSWYQQTPGQGLQFLFEYFSETQRNKGNFPGRFSGRQFSNSRSEMNVSTLELGDSALYLCASSFDLAASGNTIYFGEGSWLTVV.

The V call is TRBV5-6, the J call TRBJ1-5; TRBD1 matches at 8 bases. The trim removed 0 bases at V and 4 bases at J, leaving 6 bases unmatched. The CDR3 extends over 16 amino acids. In germline, CDR1 is SGHDT, CDR2 YYEEEE. CDR3 in amino acids: CASSLDQGAGNQPQHF. Written as DNA, the CDR3 is TGTGCCAGCAGCTTGGACCAGGGGGCGGGGAATCAGCCCCAGCATTTT.

This clone showed up just a few times. This CDR3 is also generated by other DNA sequences in the sample. The chain recombines TRBV30 with TRBJ1-5; D is uncertain. The V gene's germline CDR1 is GTSNPN and CDR2 SVGIG (reference sequence). Trimming shortened V by 0 bases and J by 0 bases, and 3 bases separated the two germline ends. CDR3 size: 13 residues. This CDR3 is CAWSVVSNQPQHF. The CDR3 DNA sequence: TGTGCCTGGAGTGTGGTTAGCAATCAGCCCCAGCATTTT.

This clone was observed once. The chain carries TRBV5-1 and TRBJ2-1; 8 bases fit TRBD1. CDR1 and CDR2 (germline): SGHRS, YFSETQ. Germline trimming cut 0 bases from V and 7 bases from J; bases unmatched to any gene: 12. CDR3 length: 17 residues. The CDR3 spells CASSLVGRPGGENEQFF. DNA of the CDR3: TGCGCCAGCAGCTTGGTGGGTCGGCCAGGGGGCGAGAATGAGCAGTTCTTC.

J is TRBJ1-2 and V is TRBV9; possible D gene TRBD1, 5 bases. CDR1 and CDR2 from the germline V gene are SGDLS and YYNGEE. The V and J ends lost 4 bases and 1 base respectively, with 17 bases between them. This CDR3 has 16 residues. CDR3 residues: CASSKGEAGNNYGYTF. CDR3 nucleotide sequence: TGTGCCAGCAGCAAAGGGGAAGCAGGGAATAACTATGGCTACACCTTC.

About this clone itself: The sample contains more than one DNA sequence encoding this CDR3. CDR3 in amino acids: CASSRGQHSNQPQHF. The DNA for the CDR3 is TGTGCCAGCAGCCGCGGACAGCATAGCAATCAGCCCCAGCATTTT. This chain links TRBV13 with TRBJ1-5; TRBD1 might be the D (6 bases). Germline values: CDR1 PRHDT, CDR2 FYEKMQ (reference sequence). Trimming removed 5 bases from V and 0 bases from J, with 11 bases in between. There are 15 residues in the CDR3. Full variable domain (rest looked up from reference TRBV13 and TRBJ1-5): AAGVIQSPRHLIKEKRETATLKCYPIPRHDTVYWYQQGPGQDPQFLISFYEKMQSDKGSIPDRFSAQQFSDYHSELNMSSLELGDSALYFCASSRGQHSNQPQHFGDGTRLSIL.

This chain joins TRBV5-4 and TRBJ2-5, with D tentatively TRBD2 (6 bases). This CDR3 has 15 residues. Germline V gene sequence: CDR1 SGHNT, CDR2 YYREEE (reference sequence). The chain's CDR3 is CATTFGRGGQETQYF. CDR3 nucleotides: TGTGCTACCACCTTCGGTAGGGGAGGCCAAGAGACCCAGTACTTC. Looking up the rest from reference TRBV5-4 and TRBJ2-5 gives the full variable domain: ETGVTQSPTHLIKTRGQQVTLRCSSQSGHNTVSWYQQALGQGPQFIFQYYREEENGRGNFPPRFSGLQFPNYSSELNVNALELDDSALYLCATTFGRGGQETQYFGPGTRLLVL.

The V gene is TRBV5-6, the J gene TRBJ2-5; 7 nucleotides match TRBD2. Germline trimming cut 4 bases from V and 5 bases from J; bases unmatched to any gene: 5. Germline CDR1 reads SGHDT; CDR2 reads YYEEEE. The CDR3 contains 13 residues. The CDR3 is CASSTGTMETQYF. The CDR3 DNA is TGTGCCAGCAGCACCGGGACTATGGAGACCCAGTACTTC. Full variable domain (missing parts from reference TRBV5-6 and TRBJ2-5): DAGVTQSPTHLIKTRGQQVTLRCSPKSGHDTVSWYQQALGQGPQFIFQYYEEEERQRGNFPDRFSGHQFPNYSSELNVNALLLGDSALYLCASSTGTMETQYFGPGTRLLVL.

The CDR3 protein is CASSAARTDNYGYTF. The CDR3 DNA reads TGTGCCAGCAGCGCAGCCCGTACTGATAACTATGGCTACACCTTC. The V call is TRBV9, the J call TRBJ1-2; D uncertain. CDR3 size: 15 residues. V lost 3 bases and J lost 1, with 13 bases in between. Germline CDR1 SGDLS, CDR2 YYNGEE.

The count of this clone is one. The V call is TRBV18, the J call TRBJ1-5, with D uncertain. Per germline, CDR1 KGHSH and CDR2 LQKENI. Trimming took off 6 bases at V and 4 bases at J, with 16 bases between the two ends. This CDR3 has 15 residues. This CDR3 is CASSFGAGDNQPQHF. Written as DNA, the CDR3 is TGTGCCAGCTCTTTCGGCGCGGGAGATAATCAGCCCCAGCATTTT.

The CDR3 DNA reads as TGTGCCAGCTCAGGTACAGCTTTCGAGACCCAGTACTTC. As protein: CASSGTAFETQYF. The chain recombines TRBV18 with TRBJ2-5; no clear D gene. Germline V gene sequence: CDR1 KGHSH, CDR2 LQKENI. Trimming shortened V by 5 bases and J by 5 bases, and 12 bases separated the two germline ends. The length of the CDR3 is 13 residues.

The V gene is TRBV5-6, the J gene TRBJ2-7; 9 bases fit TRBD1. After removal of 3 bases from V and 3 bases from J, the junction contained 13 bases not matched to a gene. CDR1 is SGHDT, CDR2 YYEEEE, per germline. This CDR3 region has 17 residues. The chain's CDR3 is CASSYSPGTGPYYEQYF. The CDR3 nucleotides read TGTGCCAGCAGCTATTCCCCCGGGACAGGGCCCTACTACGAGCAGTACTTC.

The chain uses TRBV28 and TRBJ2-2; no definite D call. The CDR3 consists of 12 residues. Trimming removed 7 bases from V and 6 bases from J, with 9 bases in between. The germline V gene has CDR1 MDHEN and CDR2 SYDVKM. The CDR3 DNA follows: TGTGCCAGCACCATCTTCGCCGGGGAGCTGTTTTTT. This codes for CASTIFAGELFF. The variable domain in full, completed from reference TRBV28 and TRBJ2-2, reads DVKVTQSSRYLVKRTGEKVFLECVQDMDHENMFWYRQDPGLGLRLIYFSYDVKMKEKGDIPEGYSVSREKKERFSLILESASTNQTSMYLCASTIFAGELFFGEGSRLTVL.

Only one count was recorded for this clone. This chain links TRBV28 with TRBJ2-7, with TRBD1 as a possible D gene (5 bases). Trimming stripped 6 bases from V and 7 bases from J, with 10 bases between. The V gene's germline CDR1 is MDHEN and CDR2 SYDVKM. The CDR3 length is 11 residues. In DNA, the CDR3 is TGTGCCAGCAGACAAAACAGGGAGCAGTACTTC. Translation: CASRQNREQYF.

CDR3 nucleotide sequence: TGTGCTAGTGGCCTCTCGGGACCCCCAGTTAATGAGCAGTTCTTC. Translated, it gives CASGLSGPPVNEQFF. This chain links TRBV12-5 with TRBJ2-1, with D perhaps matching TRBD1 or TRBD2 (5 bases each). The CDR3 has 15 residues. Germline V gene sequence: CDR1 LGHNT, CDR2 FRNRAP. Trimming removed 6 bases from V and 7 bases from J, with 19 bases in between.

The chain joins TRBV19 to TRBJ2-7; 7 bases fit TRBD2. Germline CDR1 LNHDA, CDR2 SQIVND (reference sequence). V lost 3 bases to trimming and J lost 5 bases; unmatched junction nucleotides: 7. CDR3 length: 14 residues. The CDR3 loop is CASSMRTSAHEQYF. The CDR3 DNA follows: TGTGCCAGTAGTATGCGAACTAGCGCCCACGAGCAGTACTTC.

This chain joins TRBV28 and TRBJ2-3, with 9 bases identical to TRBD2. V was pared by 4 bases and J by 15 bases, with 14 bases of the junction left unmatched. The CDR3 sequence is 14 residues long. Germline V gene sequence: CDR1 MDHEN, CDR2 SYDVKM. The CDR3 protein is CASSSPHLGTSCYF. In DNA, the CDR3 is TGTGCCAGCAGTTCACCCCACCTGGGGACTAGCTGTTATTTT.

V is TRBV6-6 and J is TRBJ2-5; the match to TRBD2 covers 7 bases. CDR3 length equals 13 residues. V lost 5 bases, J lost 4 bases, and 4 bases stayed unmatched. From germline, CDR1 is MNHNY and CDR2 SVGAGI (reference sequence). For the CDR3, the DNA is TGTGCCAGCAGTCCCGCGGGGGTAGAGACCCAGTACTTC. This codes for CASSPAGVETQYF.

This sequence joins TRBV7-2 and TRBJ2-7; 9 bases are shared with TRBD1. The CDR3 extends over 14 amino acids. The V segment lost 8 bases and the J segment 6 bases; nucleotides outside the gene matches: 11. CDR1 is SGHTA, CDR2 FQGNSA, per germline. This CDR3 is CASRLGTGIPEQYF. The CDR3, as DNA: TGTGCCAGCCGCCTAGGGACAGGGATCCCCGAGCAGTACTTC.